This T cell receptor (beta chain) was found in a study of T cell changes during pregnancy in multiple sclerosis. Germline CDR1 is MNHEY and CDR2 is SMNVEV (reference sequence). The CDR3 sequence is 10 residues long. TCRdb keeps only in-frame clones here, not all; method: immunoSEQ multiplex PCR. The table includes about 15,000 clones, 95% to 97% detected once. This clonotype was sampled from a female donor with multiple sclerosis, enrolled in a pregnancy study. The J gene is TRBJ1-1, the V gene TRBV27, with a tentative D call TRBD1 (6 bases). Source: peripheral blood, taken in the third trimester of pregnancy. CDR3 DNA sequence: TGTGCGGCAGGGGTTACTGAAGCTTTCTTT. Encoded protein: CAAGVTEAFF.